The 4 T cell receptor beta chains reported below all come from one sample, sequenced in a study of blood T cell repertoires in COVID-19. The assay was immunoSEQ multiplex PCR, and TCRdb's table has in-frame clones only and misses some. In the table there are 130,000 to 150,000 clones, more than 70% of which are singletons. Sequenced: peripheral blood. These receptors came from a man aged 55 to 70 with active or convalescent COVID-19.

The genes are TRBV5-1 and TRBJ2-5, with D maybe TRBD1 (6 bases). The germline gives CDR1 SGHRS, CDR2 YFSETQ. V lost 0 bases and J 4 bases, leaving 13 bases between the germline ends. The CDR3 consists of 15 residues. The chain's CDR3 is CASSLGGQGRETQYF. The CDR3 coding sequence is TGCGCCAGCAGCTTGGGGGGGCAGGGAAGAGAGACCCAGTACTTC.

The chain couples TRBV20-1 to TRBJ2-7; 10 nucleotides align to TRBD2. The CDR3 covers 13 residues. Germline V lookup: CDR1 DFQATT, CDR2 SNEGSKA (reference sequence). Losses at the gene ends were 3 bases for V and 8 bases for J; bases not matched to a gene: 7. The CDR3: CSASSGRLTKQYF. CDR3 bases: TGCAGTGCTAGTAGCGGGAGGCTCACGAAGCAGTACTTC.

The chain combines TRBV9 with TRBJ1-3; D remains ambiguous. The ends were cut back, 0 bases at V and 2 bases at J, with 6 bases in the middle. This CDR3 region has 14 residues. The germline gives CDR1 SGDLS, CDR2 YYNGEE. In DNA form, the CDR3 reads TGTGCCAGCAGCGTAGGCGAGACTGGAAACACCATATATTTT. Protein sequence: CASSVGETGNTIYF.

The chain recombines TRBV10-3 with TRBJ1-1; D gene unclear. Deletions cut 4 bases from V and 5 bases from J, with 5 bases between. Germline V CDR1 and CDR2: ENHRY, SYGVKD. The CDR3 spans 11 residues. The chain's CDR3 is CAISVKTEAFF. The CDR3 DNA follows: TGTGCCATCAGTGTCAAAACTGAAGCTTTCTTT.